This TCR beta chain was identified during a study of T cell responses to AZD1222 COVID-19 vaccine. Produced via immunoSEQ multiplex PCR; TCRdb's table is partial and in-frame only. The repertoire holds 150,000 to 200,000 clones, with about 89% as singletons. Germline CDR1 LGHNA, CDR2 YNFKEQ. The CDR3 is made up of 15 amino acids. Between the trimmed V and J ends, which lost 3 bases and 6 bases, there was a span of 12 bases. This rearrangement joins TRBV4-2 to TRBJ1-6; D ambiguous. This receptor was obtained from an adult who received the AZD1222 COVID-19 vaccine. The sequences come from peripheral blood, collected 28 days after the second AZD1222 dose. CDR3 bases: TGTGCCAGCAGCCAGGAGATGGCGGGTAATTCACCCCTCCACTTT. Its translation: CASSQEMAGNSPLHF.